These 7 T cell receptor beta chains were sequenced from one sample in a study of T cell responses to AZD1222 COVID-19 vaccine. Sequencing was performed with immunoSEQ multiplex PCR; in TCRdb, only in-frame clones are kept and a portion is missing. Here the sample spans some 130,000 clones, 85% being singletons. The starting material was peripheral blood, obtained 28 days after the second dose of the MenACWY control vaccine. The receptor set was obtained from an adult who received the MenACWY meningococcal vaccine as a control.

The CDR3 DNA reads as TGTGCCAGCTCACGAACTAGCGCCACAGATACGCAGTATTTT. This encodes CASSRTSATDTQYF. The rearrangement links TRBV18 to TRBJ2-3; 7 nucleotides match TRBD2. The CDR3 is 14 amino acids. Per the germline V gene, CDR1 is KGHSH and CDR2 is LQKENI. J gave up 2 bases and V 4 bases, and 3 bases lay outside the gene matches.

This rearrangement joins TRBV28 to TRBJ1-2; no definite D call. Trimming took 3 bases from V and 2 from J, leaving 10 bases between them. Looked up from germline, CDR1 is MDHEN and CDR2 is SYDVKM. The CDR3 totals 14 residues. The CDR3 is CASSFTFRNYGYTF. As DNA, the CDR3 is TGTGCCAGCAGTTTCACATTCCGGAACTATGGCTACACCTTC.

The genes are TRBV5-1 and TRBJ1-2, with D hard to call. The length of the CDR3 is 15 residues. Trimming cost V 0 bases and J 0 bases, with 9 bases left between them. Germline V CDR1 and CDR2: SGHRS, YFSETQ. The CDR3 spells CASSLAGTSNYGYTF. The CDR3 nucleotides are TGCGCCAGCAGCTTGGCCGGCACTTCTAACTATGGCTACACCTTC.

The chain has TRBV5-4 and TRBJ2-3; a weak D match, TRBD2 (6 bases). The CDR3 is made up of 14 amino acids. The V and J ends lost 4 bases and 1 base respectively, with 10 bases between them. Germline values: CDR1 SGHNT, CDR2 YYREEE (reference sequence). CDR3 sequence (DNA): TGTGCCAGCAGCCAAGCTAGCGGCACAGATACGCAGTATTTT. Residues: CASSQASGTDTQYF.

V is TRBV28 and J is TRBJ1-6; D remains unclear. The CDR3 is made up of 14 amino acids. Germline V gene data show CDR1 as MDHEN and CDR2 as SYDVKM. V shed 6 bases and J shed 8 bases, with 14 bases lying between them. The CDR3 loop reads CASRGNRGYSPLHF. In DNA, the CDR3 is TGTGCCAGCAGGGGAAACAGAGGATATTCACCCCTCCACTTT.

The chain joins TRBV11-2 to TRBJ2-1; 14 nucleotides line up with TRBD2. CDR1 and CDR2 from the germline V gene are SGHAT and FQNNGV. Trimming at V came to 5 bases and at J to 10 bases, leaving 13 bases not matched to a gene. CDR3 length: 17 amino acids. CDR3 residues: CASSPAAGLAGAEEQFF. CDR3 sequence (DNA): TGTGCCAGCAGCCCAGCAGCGGGACTAGCGGGGGCGGAGGAGCAGTTCTTC.

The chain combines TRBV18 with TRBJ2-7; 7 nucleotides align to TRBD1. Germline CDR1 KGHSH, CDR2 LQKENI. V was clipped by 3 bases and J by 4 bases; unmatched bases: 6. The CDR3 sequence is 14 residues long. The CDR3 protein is CASSPTGNPYEQYF. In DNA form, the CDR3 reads TGTGCCAGCTCACCGACAGGGAACCCGTACGAGCAGTACTTC.